What follows is one T cell receptor beta chain and its context. Its antigen is unidentified. This sample stems from a study of cytomegalovirus exposure and HLA in healthy donors. Study-level results: A link between a missense DCLRE1C variant and TCR beta V- and J-gene trimming emerged from a later analysis. Later analysis showed TCR association rates varying by HLA locus, highest for DRB1 and lowest for HLA-C.

The PCR ran on 60 Vbeta and 13 Jbeta primers. Profiling relied on immunoSEQ multiplex PCR, and the TCRdb table lists in-frame clones only, not all of them. The table includes 90,000 to 100,000 clones, roughly 71% detected once. V lost 0 bases and J 0 bases, leaving 8 bases between the germline ends. The CDR3 consists of 15 residues. Germline CDR1 and CDR2: MGHRA and YSYEKL. This chain links TRBV4-1 with TRBJ1-1; D is unclear. The specimen sequenced was PBMCs. The receptor was derived from a woman aged 40 to 50 in good health and CMV-seronegative. The CDR3 sequence is CASSQDRDLNTEAFF. In DNA form, the CDR3 reads TGCGCCAGCAGCCAAGATAGAGATCTGAACACTGAAGCTTTCTTT.